Sequencing of this T cell receptor beta chain was carried out in a study of T cells expressing NK-cell markers. Study-level background: Sequencing covered eight donors, seven HCMV-seropositive and one seronegative.

Germline V gene sequence: CDR1 SNHLY, CDR2 FYNNEI. CDR3 length: 18 amino acids. Researchers built TCR beta cDNA using 5'RACE template switching with UMIs. TCRdb re-called the 5' RACE reads; one entry per CDR3 protein, DNA not given. The sample's table shows 400,000 to 550,000 distinct CDR3 sequences. V usage is TRBV2 and J usage is TRBJ2-1; TCRdb's D gene call, TRBD2, goes unchecked for lack of DNA. This sequence was found in a woman between 18 and 70 years old in good health. Specimen: blood T cells: a sorted CD56 or NKG2C T cell subset, CD4+ or CD8+ T cells, or bulk PBMC T cells (not recorded which). CDR3 loop: CASRALAGAPGDYNEQFF.